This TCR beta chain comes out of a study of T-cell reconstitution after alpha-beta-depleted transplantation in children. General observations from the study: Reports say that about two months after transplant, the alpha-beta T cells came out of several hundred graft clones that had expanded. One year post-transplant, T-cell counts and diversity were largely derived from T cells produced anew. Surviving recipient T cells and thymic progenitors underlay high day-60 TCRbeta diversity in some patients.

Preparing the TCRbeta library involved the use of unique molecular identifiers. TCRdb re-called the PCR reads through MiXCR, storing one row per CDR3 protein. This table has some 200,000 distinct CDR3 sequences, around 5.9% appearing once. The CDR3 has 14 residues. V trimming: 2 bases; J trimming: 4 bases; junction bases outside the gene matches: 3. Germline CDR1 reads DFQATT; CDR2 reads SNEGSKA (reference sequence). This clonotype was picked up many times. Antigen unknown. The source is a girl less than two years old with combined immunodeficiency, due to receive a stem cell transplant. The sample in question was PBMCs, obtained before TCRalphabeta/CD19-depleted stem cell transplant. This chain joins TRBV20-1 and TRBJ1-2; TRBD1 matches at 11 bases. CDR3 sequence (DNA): TGCAGTGCTAGACGGACAGGGGGCGGCTATGGCTACACCTTC. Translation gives CSARRTGGGYGYTF.